This T cell receptor (beta chain) was documented in a study of blood T cell repertoires in COVID-19. As for the study in general: COVID-19 samples collected from the United States, Italy and Spain covered acute and convalescent phases.

The recovered donors of Cohort 3 showed two negative PCRs, clearance, or symptom resolution. CDR1 and CDR2 from the germline V gene are SGHRS and YFSETQ. V gave up 4 bases and J gave up 4 bases; unmatched junction bases: 14. The CDR3 extends over 17 amino acids. Using immunoSEQ multiplex PCR, the repertoire was profiled, and TCRdb retains in-frame clones only, with some absent. The data contain about 380,000 clones, 88% of them singletons. The rearrangement uses TRBV5-1 and TRBJ1-2, with 9 bases that match TRBD1. The sequenced material came from PBMCs or T cells enriched from blood (not recorded which). The receptor's source is a woman aged 18-29 years who had recovered from COVID-19. The CDR3 loop reads CASSLTNEQGASYGYTF. The CDR3 bases are TGCGCCAGCAGCCTAACCAATGAACAGGGGGCAAGCTATGGCTACACCTTC.